Shown below are 30 T cell receptor beta chains from a single sample sequenced in a study of control samples from healthy donors and cancer patients. Profiled with immunoSEQ multiplex PCR; TCRdb holds only in-frame clones, not every one. The sample records fewer than 150,000 clones, about 91% being singletons. Sequences were obtained from blood. These receptors were obtained from a young man in good health.

This chain joins TRBV4-1 and TRBJ1-5; 7 positions agree with TRBD1. Trimming removed 1 base from V and 7 bases from J; junction bases left unmatched: 7. The CDR3 length is 15 residues. Germline assignment: CDR1 MGHRA and CDR2 YSYEKL. CDR3 amino acids: CASSQADRLGQPQHF. In nucleotides, the CDR3 is TGCGCCAGCAGCCAAGCGGACAGGTTGGGGCAGCCCCAGCATTTT.

This chain joins TRBV27 and TRBJ1-1, with D uncertain. The CDR3 has 11 residues. The germline V and J ends were trimmed by 3 bases and 7 bases, with 6 bases remaining between them. Germline loops: CDR1 MNHEY, CDR2 SMNVEV (reference sequence). The CDR3 protein is CASSFHGEAFF. For the CDR3, the DNA is TGTGCCAGCAGTTTTCACGGTGAAGCTTTCTTT.

The rearrangement uses TRBV12-5 and TRBJ1-5; D remains unclear. The V end lost 0 bases, the J end lost 2 bases, and 8 bases lay between the germline ends. Germline V gene sequence: CDR1 LGHNT, CDR2 FRNRAP. CDR3 length equals 15 residues. Here the CDR3 DNA reads TGTGCTAGTGGTTTGGTATCCAGCGGCAATCAGCCCCAGCATTTT. Protein sequence: CASGLVSSGNQPQHF.

The chain recombines TRBV6-5 with TRBJ2-2; possible D gene TRBD2, 6 bases. The CDR3 length is 14 residues. Per the germline V gene, CDR1 is MNHEY and CDR2 is SVGAGI. V was trimmed by 6 bases and J by 7 bases, leaving 15 bases between them. In DNA form, the CDR3 reads TGTGCCAGCAGGCGGGATTCTGGAGGCGGGGAGCTGTTTTTT. Residues: CASRRDSGGGELFF.

This chain connects TRBV15 to TRBJ1-4; D is ambiguous. CDR3 length: 14 amino acids. The germline gives CDR1 LNHNV, CDR2 YYDKDF (reference sequence). Trimming took off 1 base at V and 3 bases at J, with 6 bases between the two ends. This CDR3 reads CATSRAAANEKLFF. CDR3 nucleotides: TGTGCCACCAGCAGAGCTGCGGCTAATGAAAAACTGTTTTTT.

V gene TRBV7-2 combines with J gene TRBJ2-7; D is ambiguous. Trimming stripped 1 base from V and 5 bases from J, with 15 bases between. CDR1 and CDR2 from the germline V gene are SGHTA and FQGNSA. This CDR3 region has 15 residues. The CDR3 here is CASSLEPGLLNEQYF. CDR3 DNA: TGTGCCAGCAGCTTAGAACCAGGCCTCCTGAACGAGCAGTACTTC.

The chain links TRBV12-5 to TRBJ2-7; 8 bases are a match to TRBD2. The V gene end was trimmed by 0 bases and the J gene end by 0 bases; junction bases not matched to a gene: 4. Germline CDR1 and CDR2: LGHNT and FRNRAP. This CDR3 region has 16 residues. CDR3 DNA: TGTGCTAGTGGTTTGGTCACGGGGGGGTACTCCTACGAGCAGTACTTC. This codes for CASGLVTGGYSYEQYF.

In this sample, this clone turned up once. The J gene is TRBJ1-1, the V gene TRBV6-6, with D possibly matching TRBD1 (6 bases). CDR1 and CDR2 from the germline V gene are MNHNY and SVGAGI (reference sequence). Trimming cost V 8 bases and J 6 bases, with 22 bases left between them. The CDR3 length is 15 residues. CDR3 residues: CASVSKGGGLSEAFF. CDR3 in DNA: TGTGCCAGCGTCTCTAAGGGGGGTGGGCTTTCTGAAGCTTTCTTT.

The chain recombines TRBV6-5 with TRBJ2-5; D might be TRBD2 (5 bases). The length of the CDR3 is 15 residues. CDR1 is MNHEY and CDR2 is SVGAGI in the germline V gene. V shed 7 bases and J shed 0 bases, with 15 bases lying between them. As DNA, the CDR3 is TGTGCCAGCAATTTCGAAGCGGACCACCAAGAGACCCAGTACTTC. Its protein product is CASNFEADHQETQYF.

V gene TRBV10-3 combines with J gene TRBJ2-1, with D perhaps matching TRBD1 (6 bases). Trimming took off 0 bases at V and 6 bases at J, with 21 bases between the two ends. The V gene's germline CDR1 is ENHRY and CDR2 SYGVKD. CDR3 size: 18 residues. CDR3 amino acids: CAISESSWGTRKGNEQFF. The CDR3 DNA reads TGTGCCATCAGTGAGTCGAGCTGGGGGACACGTAAGGGCAATGAGCAGTTCTTC.

The CDR3 DNA reads TGTGCCAGCAGCTTTACGGGGGTTGGGAACACCGGGGAGCTGTTTTTT. Translated, it gives CASSFTGVGNTGELFF. The gene calls are TRBV11-2 and TRBJ2-2; D might be TRBD2 (6 bases). This CDR3 is built from 16 residues. Germline V gene lookup returns CDR1 SGHAT and CDR2 FQNNGV. V lost 3 bases, J lost 1 base, and 12 bases lay in between.

This clone was picked up one time. The rearrangement joins TRBV5-1 to TRBJ2-1; possibly TRBD1 for D (6 bases). The germline V and J ends were trimmed by 0 bases and 9 bases, with 13 bases remaining between them. Per the germline V gene, CDR1 is SGHRS and CDR2 is YFSETQ. This CDR3 is built from 14 residues. The CDR3 sequence: CASSLVQGPSEQFF. For the CDR3, the DNA is TGCGCCAGCAGCTTGGTTCAGGGGCCTAGTGAGCAGTTCTTC.

CDR3 DNA: TGTGCCAGCAGCCGCTCGGGACAAAAACCACAAGAGACCCAGTACTTC. This codes for CASSRSGQKPQETQYF. This sequence joins TRBV7-9 and TRBJ2-5, with D maybe TRBD1 (6 bases). Trimming removed 5 bases from V and 2 bases from J, with 18 bases in between. The CDR3 length is 16 residues. CDR1 SEHNR and CDR2 FQNEAQ come from the germline V gene (reference sequence).

The chain links TRBV6-5 to TRBJ2-2; D is undetermined. The V end was cut by 4 bases, the J end by 2 bases, with 11 bases between. The germline gives CDR1 MNHEY, CDR2 SVGAGI. The CDR3 consists of 15 residues. The CDR3 loop reads CASSSLGLNTGELFF. The CDR3 coding sequence is TGTGCCAGCAGTTCTCTGGGGTTAAACACCGGGGAGCTGTTTTTT.

The rearrangement uses TRBV5-1 and TRBJ1-4, with unresolved D. This CDR3 is built from 15 residues. Germline V gene data show CDR1 as SGHRS and CDR2 as YFSETQ. V shed 0 bases and J shed 5 bases, with 11 bases lying between them. CDR3 region: CASSLARQENEKLFF. The CDR3 nucleotides are TGCGCCAGCAGCTTGGCCCGGCAGGAGAATGAAAAACTGTTTTTT.

The chain employs TRBV9 and TRBJ2-2; 11 bases match TRBD1. In germline, CDR1 is SGDLS, CDR2 YYNGEE. The CDR3 spans 16 residues. V lost 0 bases and J lost 6; bases outside the gene matches: 4. The CDR3 DNA is TGTGCCAGCAGCGTAGGGGGACAGGGGGGAGCCGGGGAGCTGTTTTTT. Translated, it gives CASSVGGQGGAGELFF.

This clone was observed a single time. The chain uses TRBV2 and TRBJ2-2; TRBD2 aligns across 11 bases. Germline CDR1 and CDR2: SNHLY and FYNNEI. Trimming removed 2 bases from V and 7 bases from J; junction bases left unmatched: 6. The CDR3 has 16 amino acids. The CDR3 region is CASSELLAGGVGELFF. The CDR3 nucleotides read TGTGCCAGCAGTGAATTGCTAGCGGGGGGTGTCGGGGAGCTGTTTTTT.

This CDR3 is CASSFRTQGNIQYF. CDR3 DNA sequence: TGTGCCAGCAGCTTTCGGACTCAGGGAAACATTCAGTACTTC. The chain links TRBV7-9 to TRBJ2-4; D tentatively fits TRBD1 or TRBD2 (5 bases each). The germline V gene encodes CDR1 SEHNR and CDR2 FQNEAQ (reference sequence). Trimming shortened V by 3 bases and J by 6 bases, and 12 bases separated the two germline ends. The CDR3 loop spans 14 amino acids.

This clone was picked up one time. The chain has TRBV7-9 and TRBJ1-2; TRBD1 matches 8 bases. The CDR3 is made up of 14 amino acids. Germline assignment: CDR1 SEHNR and CDR2 FQNEAQ (reference sequence). V was clipped by 5 bases and J by 5 bases; unmatched bases: 7. For the CDR3, the DNA is TGTGCCAGCAGCAACAGGGGGAAAGAGTATGGCTACACCTTC. Translated, it gives CASSNRGKEYGYTF.

On this clone itself: The junction differs from germline at one of its ends, possibly a read error. This chain joins TRBV6-1 and TRBJ1-3; 8 bases match TRBD1. This CDR3 is 17 amino acids long. Germline CDR1 MNHNS, CDR2 SASEGT. In DNA form, the CDR3 reads TGTGCCAGCACTGAACCCAGTCCGGACAGGGCTGGAAACACCATATATTTT. Translation: CASTEPSPDRAGNTIYF.

This clone was seen only once. The chain has TRBV3-1 (or the pseudogene TRBV3-2) and TRBJ1-1; a weak D match, TRBD1 (5 bases). Germline-derived CDR1 and CDR2 are LGHDT and YNNKEL (reference sequence). The CDR3 is 14 residues long. V lost 0 bases and J lost 4, with 9 bases in between. The CDR3 DNA follows: TGTGCCAGCAGCCAAGATTGGGGGGGCACTGAAGCTTTCTTT. Protein product: CASSQDWGGTEAFF.

The rearrangement uses TRBV18 and TRBJ2-1; D tentatively fits TRBD1 or TRBD2 (5 bases each). The germline gives CDR1 KGHSH, CDR2 LQKENI. V was pared by 5 bases and J by 4 bases, with 15 bases between. This CDR3 region has 15 residues. The CDR3 sequence is CASSDTGTGYNEQFF. In DNA, the CDR3 is TGTGCCAGCTCAGACACCGGGACGGGATACAATGAGCAGTTCTTC.

This clone was picked up a small number of times. The chain employs TRBV6-1 and TRBJ2-2; 12 bases align to TRBD2. CDR3 length: 16 amino acids. The V and J ends lost 3 bases and 3 bases, in that order; junction bases with no gene match: 2. In germline, CDR1 is MNHNS, CDR2 SASEGT. The CDR3 nucleotides are TGTGCCAGCAGTGACAGACTAGCGGGGGACACCGGGGAGCTGTTTTTT. It encodes CASSDRLAGDTGELFF.

This rearrangement joins TRBV5-6 to TRBJ2-4, with 8 nucleotides matching TRBD1. The junction had 8 bases not matched to a gene; V was cut back by 7 bases and J by 8 bases. The CDR3 totals 13 residues. CDR1 is SGHDT and CDR2 is YYEEEE in the germline V gene. The CDR3 DNA follows: TGTGCCAGCTCTCGACAGGGGATTGACATTCAGTACTTC. This translates into CASSRQGIDIQYF.

The chain combines TRBV27 with TRBJ2-1; TRBD1 aligns across 9 bases. The V and J ends lost 4 bases and 3 bases, in that order; junction bases with no gene match: 10. The CDR3 sequence is 17 residues long. The V gene's germline CDR1 is MNHEY and CDR2 SMNVEV (reference sequence). For the CDR3, the DNA is TGTGCCAGCAGTTACAAATCGACAGGGGGTGGCTACAATGAGCAGTTCTTC. It translates to CASSYKSTGGGYNEQFF.

The J gene is TRBJ1-1, the V gene TRBV25-1, with D unclear. V was trimmed by 6 bases and J by 1 base, leaving 15 bases between them. The CDR3 is 15 amino acids. The germline V gene encodes CDR1 MGHDK and CDR2 SYGVNS. The CDR3 loop reads CASRSHSSKNTEAFF. The CDR3 DNA sequence: TGTGCCAGCAGATCCCATTCGTCCAAGAACACTGAAGCTTTCTTT.

Only one count was recorded for this clone. This chain connects TRBV30 to TRBJ1-2; tentatively, D is TRBD1 (6 bases). This CDR3 region has 14 residues. The germline V gene encodes CDR1 GTSNPN and CDR2 SVGIG (reference sequence). Trimming removed 0 bases at V and 6 bases at J, with 14 bases between. CDR3 protein: CAWSVVSEGDGYTF. For the CDR3, the DNA is TGTGCCTGGAGTGTGGTATCAGAGGGGGATGGCTACACCTTC.

This clone came up once. DNA of the CDR3: TGTGCCAGCAGCCACCCTCGGGGGCGGGGGGGATACAATGAGCAGTTCTTC. This codes for CASSHPRGRGGYNEQFF. This chain links TRBV7-9 with TRBJ2-1, with TRBD2 matching 9 bases. The germline gives CDR1 SEHNR, CDR2 FQNEAQ (reference sequence). After removal of 5 bases from V and 4 bases from J, the junction contained 12 bases not matched to a gene. The CDR3 is made up of 17 amino acids. The whole variable domain, filled in from reference TRBV7-9 and TRBJ2-1, reads DTGVSQNPRHKITKRGQNVTFRCDPISEHNRLYWYRQTLGQGPEFLTYFQNEAQLEKSRLLSDRFSAERPKGSFSTLEIQRTEQGDSAMYLCASSHPRGRGGYNEQFFGPGTRLTVL.

This clone was seen once. The chain uses TRBV5-1 and TRBJ2-3; 16 nucleotides match TRBD2. Trimming cost V 4 bases and J 6 bases; bases outside gene matches: 8. Germline V lookup: CDR1 SGHRS, CDR2 YFSETQ. This CDR3 region has 17 residues. CDR3 residues: CASSPGTSGGAFDTQYF. The CDR3 DNA is TGCGCCAGCAGCCCAGGGACTAGCGGGGGGGCGTTCGATACGCAGTATTTT.

J is TRBJ1-2 and V is TRBV2; D not certain. Germline V gives CDR1 SNHLY, CDR2 FYNNEI. V shed 5 bases and J shed 0 bases, with 4 bases lying between them. The CDR3 is made up of 12 amino acids. This CDR3 is CASSPSNYGYTF. CDR3 nucleotide sequence: TGTGCCAGCAGTCCCTCTAACTATGGCTACACCTTC.